The present T cell receptor (beta chain) was sequenced within a study of blood T cell repertoires in COVID-19. Overall study context: Collection of acute and convalescent COVID-19 samples took place in the United States, Italy and Spain.

This CDR3 region has 14 residues. CDR1 and CDR2 (germline): MNHEY, SMNVEV (reference sequence). Trimming took 3 bases from V and 8 from J; bases not matched to a gene: 9. The Seattle patients, enrolled during active infection, were followed longitudinally. As handled by the study authors: Quantification of nucleated cells was approximated via reference gene primer amplification. Method: immunoSEQ multiplex PCR; TCRdb's copy keeps in-frame clones and lacks some. The V and J calls and clone size were taken over from that table, and D and trimming were inferred from the DNA. The profile covers some 370,000 clones, with around 87% appearing a single time and roughly 10% taken by the ten largest.

Input material: peripheral blood. The rearrangement uses TRBV27 and TRBJ2-7; 8 nucleotides agree with TRBD2. The sequence came from a woman in her twenties or thirties with COVID-19, enrolled during active disease. CDR3 DNA: TGTGCCAGCAGTTTCGGGACTAGAGACCGGAAGCAGTACTTC. Amino acid sequence: CASSFGTRDRKQYF.